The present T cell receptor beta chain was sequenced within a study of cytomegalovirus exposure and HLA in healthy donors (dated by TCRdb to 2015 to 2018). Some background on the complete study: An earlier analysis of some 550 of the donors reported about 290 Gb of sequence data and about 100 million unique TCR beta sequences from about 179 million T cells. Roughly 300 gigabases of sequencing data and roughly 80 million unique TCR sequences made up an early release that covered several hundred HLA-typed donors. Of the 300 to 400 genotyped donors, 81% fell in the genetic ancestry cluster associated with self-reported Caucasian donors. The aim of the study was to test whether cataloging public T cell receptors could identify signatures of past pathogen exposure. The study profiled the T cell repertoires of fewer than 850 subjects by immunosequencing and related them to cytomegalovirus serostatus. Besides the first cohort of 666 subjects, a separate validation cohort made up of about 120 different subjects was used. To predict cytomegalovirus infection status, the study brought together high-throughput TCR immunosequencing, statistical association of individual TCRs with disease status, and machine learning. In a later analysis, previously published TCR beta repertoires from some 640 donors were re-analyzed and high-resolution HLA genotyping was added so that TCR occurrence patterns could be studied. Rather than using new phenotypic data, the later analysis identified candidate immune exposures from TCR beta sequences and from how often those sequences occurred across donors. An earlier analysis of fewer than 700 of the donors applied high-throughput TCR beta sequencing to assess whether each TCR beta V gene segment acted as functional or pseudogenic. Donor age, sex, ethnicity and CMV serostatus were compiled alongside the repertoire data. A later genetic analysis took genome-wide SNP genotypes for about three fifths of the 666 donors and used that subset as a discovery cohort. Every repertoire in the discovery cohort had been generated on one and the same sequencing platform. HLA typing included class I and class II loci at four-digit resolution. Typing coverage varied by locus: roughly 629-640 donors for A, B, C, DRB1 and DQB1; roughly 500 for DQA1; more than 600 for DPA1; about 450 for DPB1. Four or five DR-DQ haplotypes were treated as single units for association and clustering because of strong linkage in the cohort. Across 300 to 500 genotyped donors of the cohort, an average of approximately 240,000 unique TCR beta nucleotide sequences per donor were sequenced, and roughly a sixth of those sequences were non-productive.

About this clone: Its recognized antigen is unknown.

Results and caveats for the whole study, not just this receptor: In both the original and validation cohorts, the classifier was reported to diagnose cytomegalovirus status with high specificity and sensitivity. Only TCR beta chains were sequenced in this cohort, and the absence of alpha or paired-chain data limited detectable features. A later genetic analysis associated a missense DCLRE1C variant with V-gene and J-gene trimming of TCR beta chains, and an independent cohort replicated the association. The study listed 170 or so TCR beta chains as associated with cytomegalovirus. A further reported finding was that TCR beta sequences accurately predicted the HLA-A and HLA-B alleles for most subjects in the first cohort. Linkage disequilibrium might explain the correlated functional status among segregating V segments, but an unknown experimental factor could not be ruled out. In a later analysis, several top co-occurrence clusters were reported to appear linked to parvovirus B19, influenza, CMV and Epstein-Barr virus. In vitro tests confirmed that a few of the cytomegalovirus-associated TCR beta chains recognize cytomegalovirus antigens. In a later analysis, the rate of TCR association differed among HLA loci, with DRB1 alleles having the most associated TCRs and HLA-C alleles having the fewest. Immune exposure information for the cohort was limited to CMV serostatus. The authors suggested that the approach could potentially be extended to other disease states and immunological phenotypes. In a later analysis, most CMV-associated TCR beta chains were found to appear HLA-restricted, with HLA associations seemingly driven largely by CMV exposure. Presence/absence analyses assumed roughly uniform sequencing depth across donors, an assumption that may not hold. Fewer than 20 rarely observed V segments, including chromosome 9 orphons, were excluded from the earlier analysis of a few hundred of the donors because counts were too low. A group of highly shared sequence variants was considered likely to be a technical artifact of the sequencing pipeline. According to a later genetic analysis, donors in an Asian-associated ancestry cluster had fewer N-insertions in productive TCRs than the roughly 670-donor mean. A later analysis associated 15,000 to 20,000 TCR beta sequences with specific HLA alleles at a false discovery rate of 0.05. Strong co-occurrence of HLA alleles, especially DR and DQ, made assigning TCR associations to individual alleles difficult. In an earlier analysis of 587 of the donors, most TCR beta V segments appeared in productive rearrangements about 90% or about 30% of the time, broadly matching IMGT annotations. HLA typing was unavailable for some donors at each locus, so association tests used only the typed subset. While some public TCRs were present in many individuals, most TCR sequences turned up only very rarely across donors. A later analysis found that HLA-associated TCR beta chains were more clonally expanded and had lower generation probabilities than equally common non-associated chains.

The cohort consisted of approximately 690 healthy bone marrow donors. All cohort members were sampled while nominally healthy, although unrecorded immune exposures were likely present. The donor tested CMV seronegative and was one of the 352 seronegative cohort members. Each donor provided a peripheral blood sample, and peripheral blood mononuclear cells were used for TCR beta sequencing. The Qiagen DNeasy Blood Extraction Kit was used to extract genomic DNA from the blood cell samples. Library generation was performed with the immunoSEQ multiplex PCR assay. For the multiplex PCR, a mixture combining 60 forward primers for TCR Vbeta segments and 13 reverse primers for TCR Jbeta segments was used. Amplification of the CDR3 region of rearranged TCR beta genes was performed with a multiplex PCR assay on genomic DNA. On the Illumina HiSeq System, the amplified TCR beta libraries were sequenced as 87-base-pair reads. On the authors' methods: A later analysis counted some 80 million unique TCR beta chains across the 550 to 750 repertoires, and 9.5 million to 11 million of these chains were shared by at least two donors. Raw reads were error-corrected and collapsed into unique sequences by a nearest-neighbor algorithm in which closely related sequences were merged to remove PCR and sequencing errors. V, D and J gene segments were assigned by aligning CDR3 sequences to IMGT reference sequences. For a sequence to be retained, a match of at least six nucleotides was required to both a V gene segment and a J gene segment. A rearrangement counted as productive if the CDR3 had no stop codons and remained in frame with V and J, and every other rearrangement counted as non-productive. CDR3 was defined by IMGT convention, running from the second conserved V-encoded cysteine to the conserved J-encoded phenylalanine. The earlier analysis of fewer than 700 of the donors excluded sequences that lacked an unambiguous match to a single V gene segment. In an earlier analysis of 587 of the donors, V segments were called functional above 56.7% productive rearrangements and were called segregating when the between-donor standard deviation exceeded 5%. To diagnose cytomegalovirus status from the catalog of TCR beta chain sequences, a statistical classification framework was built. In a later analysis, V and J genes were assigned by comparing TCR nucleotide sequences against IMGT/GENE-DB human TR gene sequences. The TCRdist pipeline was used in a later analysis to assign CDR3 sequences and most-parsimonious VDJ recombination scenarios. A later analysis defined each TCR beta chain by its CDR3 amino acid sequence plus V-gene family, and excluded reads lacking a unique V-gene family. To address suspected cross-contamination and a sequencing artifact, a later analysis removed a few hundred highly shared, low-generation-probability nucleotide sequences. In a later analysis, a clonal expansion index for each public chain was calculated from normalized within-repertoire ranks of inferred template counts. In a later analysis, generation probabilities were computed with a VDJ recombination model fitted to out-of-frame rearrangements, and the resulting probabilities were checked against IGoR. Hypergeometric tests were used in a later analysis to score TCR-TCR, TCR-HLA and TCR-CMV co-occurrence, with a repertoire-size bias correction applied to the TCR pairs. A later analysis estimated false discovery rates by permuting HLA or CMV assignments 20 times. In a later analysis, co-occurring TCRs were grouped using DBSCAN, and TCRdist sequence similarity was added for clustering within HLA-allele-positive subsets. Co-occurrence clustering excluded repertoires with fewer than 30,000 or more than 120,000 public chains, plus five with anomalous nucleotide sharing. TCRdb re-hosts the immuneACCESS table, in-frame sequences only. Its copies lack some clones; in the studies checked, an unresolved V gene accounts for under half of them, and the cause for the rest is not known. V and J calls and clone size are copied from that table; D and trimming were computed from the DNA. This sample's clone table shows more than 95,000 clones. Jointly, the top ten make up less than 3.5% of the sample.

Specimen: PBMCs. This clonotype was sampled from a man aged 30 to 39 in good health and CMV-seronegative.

The nucleotide sequence reads TGTGCCAGCAGCCGCAGTGTGAGAGGAGCAAATCCTTACGAGCAGTACTTC. It encodes CASSRSVRGANPYEQYF. The chain was built from TRBV4-2 and TRBJ2-5; the D gene cannot be named for sure. The assigned J gene may be wrong: the sequence end matches TRBJ2-7 better. CDR1 LGHNA and CDR2 YNFKEQ were looked up in the germline V gene. The CDR3 runs 17 residues from the cysteine to the phenylalanine. Only the CDR3 DNA is retained, 51 bases long and in frame from the first base.